One sample yielded the 18 T cell receptor beta chains listed below, sequenced in a study of T cell responses to AZD1222 COVID-19 vaccine. TCRdb's table, derived via immunoSEQ multiplex PCR, lists solely in-frame clones and lacks some. The repertoire has fewer than 150,000 clones, approximately 94% of them found once; the top ten carry 5%. The source material was peripheral blood, sampled 28 days after the second AZD1222 dose. The receptors were sampled from an adult who received the AZD1222 COVID-19 vaccine.

The V call is TRBV6-6, the J call TRBJ1-4, with D tentatively TRBD1 (6 bases). V was clipped by 6 bases and J by 10 bases, with 18 bases between them. The germline V gene has CDR1 MNHNY and CDR2 SVGAGI (reference sequence). The CDR3 length is 14 residues. In DNA, the CDR3 is TGTGCCAGCAGCCCACAGGGACGGCTAGGAAAACTGTTTTTT. It encodes CASSPQGRLGKLFF.

This rearrangement joins TRBV29-1 to TRBJ2-1; D remains unclear. V was shortened by 3 bases and J by 6 bases, with 15 bases between the two germline ends. The CDR3 extends over 14 amino acids. Germline loops: CDR1 SQVTM, CDR2 ANQGSEA. The CDR3 region is CSVEDGRRGNEQFF. In nucleotides, the CDR3 is TGCAGCGTTGAGGACGGTCGTCGAGGCAATGAGCAGTTCTTC.

The J gene is TRBJ2-7, the V gene TRBV6-2 or TRBV6-3; the D gene could be TRBD1 or TRBD2 (5 bases each). This CDR3 spans 15 amino acids. Germline V gene sequence: CDR1 MNHEY, CDR2 SVGEGT. V shed 6 bases and J shed 0 bases, with 15 bases lying between them. This CDR3 is CASSRDDTSSYEQYF. DNA for the CDR3: TGTGCCAGCAGCCGGGACGACACCTCCTCCTACGAGCAGTACTTC.

The chain joins TRBV18 to TRBJ2-3, with D perhaps TRBD1 or TRBD2 (5 bases each). Germline V gene sequence: CDR1 KGHSH, CDR2 LQKENI. This CDR3 is built from 15 residues. Trimming shortened V by 2 bases and J by 2 bases, and 11 bases separated the two germline ends. The CDR3 here is CASSPSGPFTDTQYF. CDR3 in DNA: TGTGCCAGCTCACCATCGGGACCCTTCACAGATACGCAGTATTTT.

The chain recombines TRBV11-3 with TRBJ2-1; TRBD2 might be the D (6 bases). Trimming cost V 2 bases and J 5 bases, with 13 bases left between them. The CDR3 has 15 amino acids. CDR1 is SGHNT, CDR2 YENEEA, per germline. CDR3: CASSLTGARDNEQFF. CDR3 in DNA: TGTGCCAGCAGCTTAACGGGAGCCCGGGACAATGAGCAGTTCTTC. Supplemented by reference TRBV11-3 and TRBJ2-1, the full variable domain reads EAGVVQSPRYKIIEKKQPVAFWCNPISGHNTLYWYLQNLGQGPELLIRYENEEAVDDSQLPKDRFSAERLKGVDSTLKIQPAELGDSAVYLCASSLTGARDNEQFFGPGTRLTVL.

The CDR3 DNA follows: TGTGCCTGGAGTTACAGTTACAATGAGCAGTTCTTC. It translates to CAWSYSYNEQFF. The V and J genes are TRBV30 and TRBJ2-1; D is unclear. The CDR3 extends over 12 amino acids. V was clipped by 2 bases and J by 4 bases, with 6 bases between them. Per the germline V gene, CDR1 is GTSNPN and CDR2 is SVGIG (reference sequence). Supplemented by reference TRBV30 and TRBJ2-1, the full variable domain reads SQTIHQWPATLVQPVGSPLSLECTVEGTSNPNLYWYRQAAGRGLQLLFYSVGIGQISSEVPQNLSASRPQDRQFILSSKKLLLSDSGFYLCAWSYSYNEQFFGPGTRLTVL.

The V call is TRBV2, the J call TRBJ1-3, with 8 bases identical to TRBD1. The CDR3 is 15 amino acids. The V gene's germline CDR1 is SNHLY and CDR2 FYNNEI. With 0 bases clipped from V and 2 bases from J, the junction kept 0 bases outside the gene matches. In DNA form, the CDR3 reads TGTGCCAGCAGTGAAGCGGACAGGGCTGGAAACACCATATATTTT. Protein product: CASSEADRAGNTIYF.

This clone has just a few counts. This sequence joins TRBV2 and TRBJ2-7; 12 bases match TRBD2. The CDR3 covers 14 residues. Per germline, CDR1 SNHLY and CDR2 FYNNEI. V trimming: 8 bases; J trimming: 3 bases; junction bases outside the gene matches: 5. CDR3 loop: CASVRGLAGYEQYF. CDR3 nucleotide sequence: TGTGCCAGCGTTAGGGGACTAGCGGGCTACGAGCAGTACTTC.

The chain links TRBV6-5 to TRBJ1-2; the D gene is possibly TRBD1 (6 bases). Germline CDR1 and CDR2: MNHEY and SVGAGI. The CDR3 contains 13 residues. V lost 6 bases, J lost 5 bases, and 13 bases lay in between. CDR3 sequence: CASSPRTVYGYTF. The CDR3 DNA is TGTGCCAGCAGCCCAAGGACAGTATATGGCTACACCTTC.

The chain couples TRBV4-3 to TRBJ1-6; unclear D gene. CDR3 length equals 13 residues. CDR1 is LGHNA, CDR2 YSLEER, per germline. The ends were cut back, 3 bases at V and 10 bases at J, with 10 bases in the middle. The CDR3 DNA sequence: TGCGCCAGCAGCCAGGATTTTTACTCACCCCTCCACTTT. Translating gives CASSQDFYSPLHF.

The chain joins TRBV5-6 to TRBJ2-7, with D unclear. Germline V gene sequence: CDR1 SGHDT, CDR2 YYEEEE. The CDR3 is 15 residues long. Trimming left V 0 bases short and J 2 bases short, with 12 bases between. Written as DNA, the CDR3 is TGTGCCAGCAGCTTGGGGGTGACGGGTCCCTACGAGCAGTACTTC. This sequence encodes CASSLGVTGPYEQYF.

The J gene is TRBJ2-5, the V gene TRBV7-9; 10 bases map to TRBD1. CDR1 SEHNR and CDR2 FQNEAQ come from the germline V gene (reference sequence). Trimming at V came to 3 bases and at J to 2 bases, leaving 6 bases not matched to a gene. The CDR3 runs to 16 residues. The CDR3 loop is CASSLGDRGRQETQYF. DNA for the CDR3: TGTGCCAGCAGCTTGGGGGACAGGGGCCGACAAGAGACCCAGTACTTC.

The V call is TRBV7-6, the J call TRBJ2-3; 11 bases map to TRBD2. V gave up 5 bases and J gave up 0 bases; unmatched junction bases: 13. The CDR3 is 19 amino acids. Germline V gives CDR1 SGHVS, CDR2 FNYEAQ. CDR3 coding DNA: TGTGCCAGCAGCCGGACTAGCGGGTGGATGCAGAGTAGCACAGATACGCAGTATTTT. Translating gives CASSRTSGWMQSSTDTQYF.

The CDR3 spells CASSERPGVHEQYF. The CDR3, as DNA: TGTGCCAGCAGTGAACGTCCGGGAGTCCACGAGCAGTACTTC. This chain uses TRBV2 with TRBJ2-7; the D gene is possibly TRBD2 (6 bases). There are 14 residues in the CDR3. Trimming left V 2 bases short and J 5 bases short, with 13 bases between. Per germline, CDR1 SNHLY and CDR2 FYNNEI.

This chain joins TRBV7-2 and TRBJ2-2; D gene uncertain. In germline, CDR1 is SGHTA, CDR2 FQGNSA. V gave up 2 bases and J gave up 3 bases, with 7 bases separating them. The CDR3 extends over 14 amino acids. CDR3 sequence (DNA): TGTGCCAGCAGCTTATCACAATACACCGGGGAGCTGTTTTTT. Translation: CASSLSQYTGELFF.

This chain connects TRBV5-4 to TRBJ2-3; no firm D call. This CDR3 has 14 residues. Germline-derived CDR1 and CDR2 are SGHNT and YYREEE (reference sequence). The germline V and J ends were trimmed by 3 bases and 4 bases, with 12 bases remaining between them. DNA of the CDR3: TGTGCCAGCAGCTCAATGACCCGAGCAGATACGCAGTATTTT. It is translated as CASSSMTRADTQYF.

The CDR3 spells CASKGADFEQYF. The CDR3 DNA reads TGTGCCAGCAAGGGGGCGGATTTCGAGCAGTACTTC. The chain combines TRBV2 with TRBJ2-7; 7 positions match TRBD1. The CDR3 has 12 amino acids. Germline V gene lookup returns CDR1 SNHLY and CDR2 FYNNEI. V lost 7 bases and J lost 6; bases outside the gene matches: 6.

The rearrangement uses TRBV9 and TRBJ2-3; D is undetermined. The V end was cut by 0 bases, the J end by 4 bases, with 6 bases between. The CDR3 is 13 residues long. Germline CDR1 SGDLS, CDR2 YYNGEE. The CDR3 sequence is CASSVAGSDTQYF. The CDR3 bases are TGTGCCAGCAGCGTAGCTGGGTCAGATACGCAGTATTTT.